Following are 31 T cell receptor beta chains from one sample sequenced in a study of blood T cell repertoires in COVID-19. Profiled with immunoSEQ multiplex PCR; TCRdb holds only in-frame clones, not every one. The data hold tens of thousands of clones, with more than 75% observed a single time. Input material: peripheral blood. Receptor source: a woman aged 70-85 years with acute or convalescent COVID-19.

V gene TRBV10-3 combines with J gene TRBJ2-1, with TRBD2 matching over 7 bases. CDR1 ENHRY and CDR2 SYGVKD come from the germline V gene. CDR3 length: 15 residues. The ends lost 6 bases at V and 7 bases at J; junction bases unmatched: 12. This CDR3 is CAISRSGDNENEQFF. CDR3 bases: TGTGCCATCAGCCGGAGCGGGGATAACGAAAATGAGCAGTTCTTC.

This chain connects TRBV30 to TRBJ1-1, with a tentative D call TRBD1 (5 bases). CDR1 and CDR2 from the germline V gene are GTSNPN and SVGIG (reference sequence). This CDR3 has 13 amino acids. V lost 5 bases, J lost 5 bases, and 15 bases lay in between. CDR3: CAWSTGEGTEAFF. The CDR3 bases are TGTGCCTGGTCCACGGGGGAGGGGACTGAAGCTTTCTTT.

This chain connects TRBV5-1 to TRBJ1-1, with 8 bases lining up with TRBD1. CDR1 is SGHRS, CDR2 YFSETQ, per germline. The junction had 9 bases not matched to a gene; V was cut back by 1 base and J by 4 bases. This CDR3 region has 16 residues. The DNA of the CDR3 is TGCGCCAGCAGCTTGAGGTCAGGGGGCGCGGGCACTGAAGCTTTCTTT. Translating it yields CASSLRSGGAGTEAFF.

The gene calls are TRBV18 and TRBJ2-1; D is perhaps TRBD1 (6 bases). Germline V gene data show CDR1 as KGHSH and CDR2 as LQKENI. V was shortened by 5 bases and J by 8 bases, with 22 bases between the two germline ends. The CDR3 is made up of 16 amino acids. CDR3 loop: CASSERQVRGGDEQFF. The CDR3 region has the DNA TGTGCCAGCTCAGAGCGACAGGTGCGAGGTGGGGATGAGCAGTTCTTC.

J is TRBJ2-1 and V is TRBV6-5, with D perhaps matching TRBD2 (6 bases). The germline CDR1 and CDR2 sequences are MNHEY and SVGAGI. Between the trimmed V and J ends, which lost 6 bases and 4 bases, there was a span of 16 bases. The CDR3 has 15 residues. CDR3 sequence (DNA): TGTGCCAGCAGAGGAACCGGGACTTTTTACAATGAGCAGTTCTTC. This codes for CASRGTGTFYNEQFF.

The sample holds one count of this clone. V usage is TRBV27 and J usage is TRBJ1-4; D gene unclear. The length of the CDR3 is 15 residues. Germline loops: CDR1 MNHEY, CDR2 SMNVEV (reference sequence). V gave up 6 bases and J gave up 0 bases, with 11 bases separating them. CDR3: CASSRILTTNEKLFF. The CDR3 DNA is TGTGCCAGCAGCCGAATCCTAACAACTAATGAAAAACTGTTTTTT.

This chain joins TRBV29-1 and TRBJ1-1; TRBD1 might be the D (6 bases). The CDR3 has 15 residues. V dropped 3 bases and J dropped 0 bases, with 14 bases sitting between them. Looked up from germline, CDR1 is SQVTM and CDR2 is ANQGSEA. CDR3 protein: CSVEMTAGVNTEAFF. DNA of the CDR3: TGCAGCGTTGAGATGACTGCAGGGGTGAACACTGAAGCTTTCTTT. The variable domain in full, completed from reference TRBV29-1 and TRBJ1-1, reads SAVISQKPSRDICQRGTSLTIQCQVDSQVTMMFWYRQQPGQSLTLIATANQGSEATYESGFVIDKFPISRPNLTFSTLTVSNMSPEDSSIYLCSVEMTAGVNTEAFFGQGTRLTVV.

This chain links TRBV5-1 with TRBJ2-3; 7 bases align to TRBD2. Looked up from germline, CDR1 is SGHRS and CDR2 is YFSETQ. CDR3 length equals 21 residues. V shed 2 bases, J shed 7 bases, and the junction held 28 bases outside the gene matches. Here the CDR3 DNA reads TGCGCCAGCAGCTTCTCCTCCATTGATCCCTTAGGGACTACAGGCATGAATACGCAGTATTTT. It is translated as CASSFSSIDPLGTTGMNTQYF.

This clone is a singleton in its sample. The chain links TRBV19 to TRBJ1-2; 7 nucleotides match TRBD1. Per the germline V gene, CDR1 is LNHDA and CDR2 is SQIVND (reference sequence). The CDR3 has 13 amino acids. V was pared by 7 bases and J by 6 bases, with 8 bases of the junction left unmatched. CDR3 DNA: TGTGCCAGTACCCGACTAGGGGGCCATGGCTACACCTTC. It specifies CASTRLGGHGYTF.

The rearrangement joins TRBV29-1 to TRBJ1-2; D remains ambiguous. Germline CDR1 is SQVTM and CDR2 is ANQGSEA. The CDR3 is 14 amino acids. Between the trimmed V and J ends, which lost 4 bases and 8 bases, there was a span of 20 bases. CDR3 sequence (DNA): TGCAGCGTTGGAGCAGGAACGGGAGTCGGAGGCTACACCTTC. Amino acid sequence: CSVGAGTGVGGYTF. Variable domain in full (rest from reference TRBV29-1 and TRBJ1-2): SAVISQKPSRDICQRGTSLTIQCQVDSQVTMMFWYRQQPGQSLTLIATANQGSEATYESGFVIDKFPISRPNLTFSTLTVSNMSPEDSSIYLCSVGAGTGVGGYTFGSGTRLTVV.

V gene TRBV25-1 combines with J gene TRBJ1-2; the D gene is possibly TRBD1 (5 bases). The CDR3 covers 14 residues. Per germline, CDR1 MGHDK and CDR2 SYGVNS. Trimming removed 1 base from V and 5 bases from J, with 11 bases in between. The CDR3 sequence: CASSESGLGYGYTF. As DNA, the CDR3 is TGTGCCAGCAGTGAATCGGGACTTGGATATGGCTACACCTTC.

In its sample, this clone was seen once. The rearrangement links TRBV9 to TRBJ2-2, with TRBD2 matching 10 bases. J was trimmed by 6 bases and V by 3 bases; bases with no gene match: 5. Germline V gene sequence: CDR1 SGDLS, CDR2 YYNGEE. The CDR3 is 15 amino acids. The CDR3 loop reads CASSDPAGGPGELFF. The CDR3 bases are TGTGCCAGCAGCGATCCAGCGGGAGGGCCCGGGGAGCTGTTTTTT. The entire variable domain, with the rest obtained from reference TRBV9 and TRBJ2-2, is as follows: DSGVTQTPKHLITATGQRVTLRCSPRSGDLSVYWYQQSLDQGLQFLIQYYNGEERAKGNILERFSAQQFPDLHSELNLSSLELGDSALYFCASSDPAGGPGELFFGEGSRLTVL.

The chain employs TRBV7-6 and TRBJ2-2; 10 nucleotides line up with TRBD1. CDR1 SGHVS and CDR2 FNYEAQ come from the germline V gene. V was clipped by 3 bases and J by 4 bases; unmatched bases: 5. The CDR3 length is 16 residues. The CDR3 sequence is CASSLRQGASTGELFF. CDR3 DNA: TGTGCCAGCAGCTTGCGACAGGGGGCGAGCACCGGGGAGCTGTTTTTT.

The CDR3: CADRDRGDLVYGYTF. Written as DNA, the CDR3 is TGTGCCGATCGGGACAGGGGAGATCTTGTTTATGGCTACACCTTC. The genes are TRBV6-5 and TRBJ1-2; 10 positions agree with TRBD1. CDR3 length: 15 residues. From germline, CDR1 is MNHEY and CDR2 SVGAGI. With 11 bases clipped from V and 5 bases from J, the junction kept 14 bases outside the gene matches.

J is TRBJ2-5 and V is TRBV5-1, with D possibly matching TRBD2 (6 bases). The CDR3 totals 14 residues. Germline-derived CDR1 and CDR2 are SGHRS and YFSETQ. V lost 1 base and J lost 2, with 9 bases in between. The CDR3 DNA reads as TGCGCCAGCAGCTTGTTGGGGGGACAAGAGACCCAGTACTTC. Its protein is CASSLLGGQETQYF.

The gene calls are TRBV5-5 and TRBJ2-5; TRBD1 is a possible D gene (6 bases). The length of the CDR3 is 14 residues. From germline, CDR1 is SGHKS and CDR2 YYEKEE (reference sequence). Deletions cut 8 bases from V and 7 bases from J, with 21 bases between. Here the CDR3 reads CASTDYRDAGTQYF. CDR3 bases: TGTGCCAGTACCGACTACAGGGACGCAGGGACCCAGTACTTC.

The gene calls are TRBV25-1 and TRBJ2-5; 12 nucleotides agree with TRBD2. This CDR3 spans 18 amino acids. From germline, CDR1 is MGHDK and CDR2 SYGVNS. V lost 2 bases to trimming and J lost 1 base; unmatched junction nucleotides: 8. The CDR3 sequence: CASSELAGGPEGQETQYF. The CDR3 bases are TGTGCCAGCAGTGAACTAGCGGGAGGGCCTGAAGGCCAAGAGACCCAGTACTTC.

The V and J genes are TRBV14 and TRBJ1-2; TRBD1 might be the D (5 bases). In germline, CDR1 is SGHDN, CDR2 FVKESK. This CDR3 spans 13 amino acids. The ends were cut back, 4 bases at V and 2 bases at J, with 8 bases in the middle. This CDR3 is CASSRTQNYGYTF. CDR3 in DNA: TGTGCCAGCAGCCGGACACAAAACTATGGCTACACCTTC.

V and J are TRBV18 and TRBJ2-2; no reliable D call. CDR3 length equals 16 residues. Trimming stripped 0 bases from V and 0 bases from J, with 8 bases between. CDR1 KGHSH and CDR2 LQKENI come from the germline V gene. The CDR3 nucleotides read TGTGCCAGCTCACCACCATACGACTCGAACACCGGGGAGCTGTTTTTT. Translated: CASSPPYDSNTGELFF.

A note on this clone: Other DNA sequences of this sample code for an identical CDR3. The CDR3 DNA is TGTGCCAGCAGTGGAGACAGAGGTGGCTACACCTTC. Translation gives CASSGDRGGYTF. The chain couples TRBV2 to TRBJ1-2, with D possibly being TRBD1 (5 bases). This CDR3 region has 12 residues. Trimming pared 4 bases from V and 7 bases from J, leaving 10 bases between. From germline, CDR1 is SNHLY and CDR2 FYNNEI.

This clone appeared once. The chain links TRBV6-1 to TRBJ2-7; D is possibly TRBD1 (6 bases). Per germline, CDR1 MNHNS and CDR2 SASEGT. This CDR3 has 14 amino acids. Trimming took 3 bases from V and 3 from J, leaving 12 bases between them. The CDR3 sequence: CASSDQLQGYEQYV. The CDR3 DNA is TGTGCCAGCAGTGATCAGCTACAGGGCTACGAGCAGTACGTC.

This chain connects TRBV18 to TRBJ1-4; D gene unclear. Germline CDR1 reads KGHSH; CDR2 reads LQKENI. The CDR3 sequence is 15 residues long. V lost 4 bases, J lost 0 bases, and 9 bases lay in between. Here the CDR3 reads CASSQSAATNEKLFF. In DNA form, the CDR3 reads TGTGCCAGCTCACAGTCGGCGGCAACTAATGAAAAACTGTTTTTT.

V gene TRBV19 combines with J gene TRBJ2-5; 9 bases are shared with TRBD1. CDR1 is LNHDA and CDR2 is SQIVND in the germline V gene (reference sequence). The CDR3 has 15 residues. Unmatched junction bases numbered 4, after V lost 1 base and J lost 4 bases. Here the CDR3 reads CASSIVGTGRETQYF. The CDR3 DNA reads as TGTGCCAGTAGTATAGTGGGGACAGGGCGAGAGACCCAGTACTTC.

The chain uses TRBV6-5 and TRBJ2-1, with 13 nucleotides matching TRBD2. V gave up 0 bases and J gave up 9 bases; unmatched junction bases: 5. From germline, CDR1 is MNHEY and CDR2 SVGAGI. This CDR3 has 16 amino acids. The CDR3 DNA sequence: TGTGCCAGCAGTTACTCTACTAGCGGGGGGGCCACTGAGCAGTTCTTC. As protein: CASSYSTSGGATEQFF.

V is TRBV3-1 (or the pseudogene TRBV3-2) and J is TRBJ1-2, with 9 bases identical to TRBD1. The junction had 6 bases not matched to a gene; V was cut back by 1 base and J by 6 bases. Germline V CDR1 and CDR2: LGHDT, YNNKEL (reference sequence). The CDR3 has 15 amino acids. CDR3 protein: CASSQVWDRDDGYTF. The CDR3 bases are TGTGCCAGCAGCCAAGTTTGGGACAGGGACGATGGCTACACCTTC.

This sequence joins TRBV19 and TRBJ2-2; 10 bases are a match to TRBD2. This CDR3 contains 16 residues. Looked up from germline, CDR1 is LNHDA and CDR2 is SQIVND (reference sequence). The V gene end was trimmed by 2 bases and the J gene end by 4 bases; junction bases not matched to a gene: 4. The CDR3 sequence: CASSIRSGRGTGELFF. Here the CDR3 DNA reads TGTGCCAGTAGTATAAGGAGCGGGAGGGGCACCGGGGAGCTGTTTTTT.

The gene calls are TRBV7-2 and TRBJ2-5, with 8 bases identical to TRBD2. Germline V lookup: CDR1 SGHTA, CDR2 FQGNSA. Unmatched junction bases numbered 12, after V lost 4 bases and J lost 2 bases. The CDR3 runs to 17 residues. The DNA of the CDR3 is TGTGCCAGCAGCTACCCCACTAGCGGATGGGGACAAGAGACCCAGTACTTC. Encoded protein: CASSYPTSGWGQETQYF.

V gene TRBV10-3 combines with J gene TRBJ1-1, with 11 bases aligning to TRBD1. The germline V gene encodes CDR1 ENHRY and CDR2 SYGVKD. This CDR3 has 16 amino acids. The junction had 6 bases not matched to a gene; V was cut back by 5 bases and J by 1 base. The CDR3 reads CAISTGTGGWNTEAFF. The CDR3 nucleotides are TGTGCCATCAGTACCGGGACAGGGGGGTGGAACACTGAAGCTTTCTTT.

This clone was seen many times. The chain recombines TRBV5-5 with TRBJ2-1, with TRBD1 identical over 9 bases. In germline, CDR1 is SGHKS, CDR2 YYEKEE (reference sequence). CDR3 length: 15 residues. V gave up 0 bases and J gave up 8 bases; unmatched junction bases: 6. CDR3 in amino acids: CASSLGNRGRDEQFF. As DNA, the CDR3 is TGTGCCAGCAGCTTGGGGAACAGGGGGCGAGATGAGCAGTTCTTC.

This CDR3 reads CASSTLGSYNEQFF. In DNA form, the CDR3 reads TGTGCCAGTAGTACTCTGGGGAGCTACAATGAGCAGTTCTTC. V is TRBV19 and J is TRBJ2-1; possibly TRBD2 for D (5 bases). V shed 4 bases and J shed 3 bases, with 10 bases lying between them. CDR1 is LNHDA, CDR2 SQIVND, per germline (reference sequence). The CDR3 runs 14 residues.

The chain employs TRBV19 and TRBJ1-5, with a weak D call TRBD1 (5 bases). The CDR3 spans 14 residues. Deletions cut 5 bases from V and 7 bases from J, with 15 bases between. CDR1 LNHDA and CDR2 SQIVND come from the germline V gene (reference sequence). The CDR3 nucleotides are TGTGCCAGTAGTGCAGACAGAGCAGCACAGCCCCAGCATTTT. Encoded protein: CASSADRAAQPQHF. Looking up the rest from reference TRBV19 and TRBJ1-5 gives the full variable domain: DGGITQSPKYLFRKEGQNVTLSCEQNLNHDAMYWYRQDPGQGLRLIYYSQIVNDFQKGDIAEGYSVSREKKESFPLTVTSAQKNPTAFYLCASSADRAAQPQHFGDGTRLSIL.